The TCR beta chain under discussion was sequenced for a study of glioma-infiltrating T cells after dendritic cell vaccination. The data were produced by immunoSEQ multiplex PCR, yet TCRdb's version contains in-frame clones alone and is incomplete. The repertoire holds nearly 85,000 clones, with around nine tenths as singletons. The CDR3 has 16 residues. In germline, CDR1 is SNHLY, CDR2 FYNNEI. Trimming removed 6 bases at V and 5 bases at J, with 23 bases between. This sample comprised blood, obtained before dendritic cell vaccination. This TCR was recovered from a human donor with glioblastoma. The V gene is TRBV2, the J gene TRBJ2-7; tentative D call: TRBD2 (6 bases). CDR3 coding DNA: TGTGCCAGCAGCGGGTTGCTGGGACTGAGAACTGACGAGCAGTACTTC. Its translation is CASSGLLGLRTDEQYF.